The 19 T cell receptor beta chains below all came from one sample that was sequenced in a study of CD8+ T cells in alopecia areata. Stated treatment: oral pan-JAK inhibitor, 5-10 mg twice daily. Extracted from the samples, RNA was reverse transcribed into cDNA to serve as the sequencing template. This table comes from immunoSEQ multiplex PCR, and its TCRdb copy is limited to in-frame clones, with some not included. The data hold 250,000 to 350,000 clones, with about 62% observed a single time. Sequenced material: CD4+ T cells sorted from blood, taken between weeks 51 and 54, from a patient treated with tofacitinib. The receptor source for this set is a human donor with alopecia areata.

V and J are TRBV30 and TRBJ1-1; D is ambiguous. CDR1 GTSNPN and CDR2 SVGIG come from the germline V gene (reference sequence). Trimming removed 5 bases at V and 0 bases at J, with 4 bases between. The CDR3 loop spans 11 amino acids. CDR3 bases: TGTGCCTGGTTACTGAACACTGAAGCTTTCTTT. Encoded protein: CAWLLNTEAFF.

V is TRBV4-3 and J is TRBJ2-3; D might be TRBD1 or TRBD2, each matching 7 bases. The CDR3 consists of 16 residues. Germline V CDR1 and CDR2: LGHNA, YSLEER. Trimming removed 2 bases at V and 3 bases at J, with 15 bases between. DNA for the CDR3: TGCGCCAGCAGCCAAAGGGGGCGGGGGCGAACAGATACGCAGTATTTT. Amino acids: CASSQRGRGRTDTQYF.

V gene TRBV6-1 combines with J gene TRBJ1-1; TRBD1 is a possible D gene (6 bases). The CDR3 totals 14 residues. The germline V gene has CDR1 MNHNS and CDR2 SASEGT. Trimming took 6 bases from V and 1 from J, leaving 12 bases between them. The DNA of the CDR3 is TGTGCCAGCAGGACCCCGGGGGCGAACACTGAAGCTTTCTTT. The encoded protein is CASRTPGANTEAFF.

The chain recombines TRBV5-1 with TRBJ2-1; TRBD1 agrees at 9 bases. The V and J ends lost 0 bases and 7 bases, in that order; junction bases with no gene match: 5. CDR1 is SGHRS and CDR2 is YFSETQ in the germline V gene. This CDR3 contains 15 residues. This CDR3 reads CASSLGDRETNEQFF. CDR3 DNA sequence: TGCGCCAGCAGCTTGGGGGACAGGGAAACGAATGAGCAGTTCTTC.

The chain uses TRBV15 and TRBJ1-5; D possibly corresponds to TRBD1 (5 bases). From germline, CDR1 is LNHNV and CDR2 YYDKDF (reference sequence). V was clipped by 3 bases and J by 6 bases, with 6 bases between them. The CDR3 has 12 residues. CDR3 nucleotides: TGTGCCACCAGCAGCAGGGCTCAGCCCCAGCATTTT. Translated: CATSSRAQPQHF.

The genes are TRBV25-1 and TRBJ2-7; possible D gene TRBD1, 5 bases. Germline CDR1 MGHDK, CDR2 SYGVNS. V lost 4 bases and J 3 bases, leaving 10 bases between the germline ends. This CDR3 comprises 13 residues. The CDR3 spells CASSVPGFYEQYF. The CDR3 bases are TGTGCCAGCAGTGTGCCAGGGTTCTACGAGCAGTACTTC.

V is TRBV5-6 and J is TRBJ2-7, with D possibly TRBD2 on 5 matching bases. CDR1 and CDR2 (germline): SGHDT, YYEEEE. The CDR3 sequence is 16 residues long. V shed 4 bases and J shed 3 bases, with 20 bases lying between them. The CDR3 sequence is CASSPEAQRINYEQYF. CDR3 in DNA: TGTGCCAGCAGCCCGGAAGCCCAGCGGATAAACTACGAGCAGTACTTC.

V and J are TRBV7-6 and TRBJ1-1; D perhaps matches TRBD1 (6 bases). The CDR3 has 16 residues. Germline CDR1 reads SGHVS; CDR2 reads FNYEAQ. V was cut by 5 bases and J by 0 bases, with 16 bases left in between. The CDR3 is CASSAITTGLNTEAFF. The DNA of the CDR3 is TGTGCCAGCAGCGCAATAACGACAGGTCTGAACACTGAAGCTTTCTTT. The full variable domain, completed using reference TRBV7-6 and TRBJ1-1, is GAGVSQSPRYKVTKRGQDVALRCDPISGHVSLYWYRQALGQGPEFLTYFNYEAQQDKSGLPNDRFSAERPEGSISTLTIQRTEQRDSAMYRCASSAITTGLNTEAFFGQGTRLTVV.

The chain combines TRBV30 with TRBJ1-1, with a tentative D call TRBD1 (5 bases). Trimming took 8 bases from V and 0 from J, leaving 16 bases between them. This CDR3 is 14 amino acids long. Looked up from germline, CDR1 is GTSNPN and CDR2 is SVGIG (reference sequence). The CDR3 DNA reads TGTGCCGCCCCACGCCGGGGGATGAACACTGAAGCTTTCTTT. It specifies CAAPRRGMNTEAFF.

The V gene is TRBV10-3, the J gene TRBJ1-5; no definite D call. The V end lost 2 bases, the J end lost 1 base, and 9 bases lay between the germline ends. The germline V gene encodes CDR1 ENHRY and CDR2 SYGVKD. This CDR3 is 15 amino acids long. The DNA for the CDR3 is TGTGCCATCAGTGAGAGAGGTTGGAGCAATCAGCCCCAGCATTTT. Amino acid sequence: CAISERGWSNQPQHF.

The chain has TRBV5-1 and TRBJ2-7; TRBD2 is a possible D gene (6 bases). Germline V gives CDR1 SGHRS, CDR2 YFSETQ. V was trimmed by 4 bases and J by 2 bases, leaving 19 bases between them. This CDR3 has 16 amino acids. CDR3 in amino acids: CASSPALAREAYEQYF. CDR3 coding DNA: TGCGCCAGCAGCCCCGCTTTGGCCAGGGAGGCCTACGAGCAGTACTTC.

Only a few counts were recorded for this clone. The rearrangement uses TRBV11-2 and TRBJ2-3; 7 nucleotides match TRBD1. Germline lookup yields CDR1 SGHAT and CDR2 FQNNGV. J was trimmed by 4 bases and V by 6 bases; bases with no gene match: 16. There are 17 residues in the CDR3. CDR3 nucleotide sequence: TGTGCCAGCAGACATTTTCGTTCTAGGGGGCGCGCAGATACGCAGTATTTT. It translates to CASRHFRSRGRADTQYF.

The chain combines TRBV9 with TRBJ2-3, with D tentatively TRBD1 or TRBD2 (6 bases each). The length of the CDR3 is 16 residues. The ends were cut back, 0 bases at V and 4 bases at J, with 15 bases in the middle. Looked up from germline, CDR1 is SGDLS and CDR2 is YYNGEE. The CDR3: CASSVGLGGGADTQYF. DNA for the CDR3: TGTGCCAGCAGCGTAGGACTGGGGGGCGGTGCAGATACGCAGTATTTT.

The chain has TRBV30 and TRBJ2-7; unclear D gene. This CDR3 is 11 amino acids long. The V end lost 1 base, the J end lost 2 bases, and 3 bases lay between the germline ends. In germline, CDR1 is GTSNPN, CDR2 SVGIG (reference sequence). The chain's CDR3 is CAWSATYEQYF. CDR3 bases: TGTGCCTGGAGTGCGACCTACGAGCAGTACTTC.

The CDR3 reads CASSEIGASTDTQYF. Here the CDR3 DNA reads TGTGCCAGCAGTGAAATCGGGGCCAGTACAGATACGCAGTATTTT. The V gene is TRBV6-1, the J gene TRBJ2-3; the D gene could be TRBD1 or TRBD2 (5 bases each). Per germline, CDR1 MNHNS and CDR2 SASEGT. The CDR3 is made up of 15 amino acids. Deletions cut 2 bases from V and 3 bases from J, with 12 bases between.

The CDR3 DNA is TGTGCCATCAGTGAGACACAGGGGGTAGAGACCCAGTACTTC. Its protein is CAISETQGVETQYF. The gene calls are TRBV10-3 and TRBJ2-5; 8 bases are a match to TRBD1. Trimming removed 2 bases from V and 4 bases from J; junction bases left unmatched: 3. The CDR3 runs 14 residues. Germline V lookup: CDR1 ENHRY, CDR2 SYGVKD.

In its sample, this clone was seen a few times. V usage is TRBV10-3 and J usage is TRBJ2-1; 8 nucleotides align to TRBD2. Germline trimming cut 5 bases from V and 4 bases from J; bases unmatched to any gene: 1. Germline CDR1 is ENHRY and CDR2 is SYGVKD. The CDR3 has 13 residues. The DNA of the CDR3 is TGTGCCATCAGTAGCGGGGGATACAATGAGCAGTTCTTC. The encoded protein is CAISSGGYNEQFF.

The chain links TRBV5-1 to TRBJ2-2; TRBD2 might be the D (6 bases). This CDR3 comprises 15 residues. Per germline, CDR1 SGHRS and CDR2 YFSETQ. V lost 4 bases and J 1 base, leaving 11 bases between the germline ends. CDR3 nucleotide sequence: TGCGCCAGCAGCCTGGAGGGGCTGAACACCGGGGAGCTGTTTTTT. Protein sequence: CASSLEGLNTGELFF. The full variable domain, rest sourced from reference TRBV5-1 and TRBJ2-2, is KAGVTQTPRYLIKTRGQQVTLSCSPISGHRSVSWYQQTPGQGLQFLFEYFSETQRNKGNFPGRFSGRQFSNSRSEMNVSTLELGDSALYLCASSLEGLNTGELFFGEGSRLTVL.

The V gene is TRBV4-1, the J gene TRBJ2-1; no clear D. There are 16 residues in the CDR3. The V and J ends lost 0 bases and 9 bases respectively, with 18 bases between them. Germline CDR1 MGHRA, CDR2 YSYEKL. The CDR3 DNA reads TGCGCCAGCAGCCAAGATGGACCTCAGCCGGCGATTGAGCAGTTCTTC. Protein sequence: CASSQDGPQPAIEQFF.